These 3 T cell receptor beta chains came from one sample sequenced in a study of blood T cell repertoires in COVID-19. Produced via immunoSEQ multiplex PCR; TCRdb's table is partial and in-frame only. The sample contains 100,000 to 150,000 clones, approximately 88% of which appear only once. The sequenced sample was peripheral blood. These receptors were obtained from a man aged 45-60 years with acute or convalescent COVID-19.

This clone showed up just a few times. The chain uses TRBV4-1 and TRBJ1-2; 7 nucleotides line up with TRBD1. CDR1 MGHRA and CDR2 YSYEKL come from the germline V gene. Unmatched junction bases numbered 7, after V lost 4 bases and J lost 2 bases. This CDR3 has 15 amino acids. CDR3 protein: CASSLGVGGNYGYTF. DNA for the CDR3: TGCGCCAGCAGCCTGGGGGTAGGGGGCAACTATGGCTACACCTTC.

This clone has only one observation. This sequence joins TRBV6-5 and TRBJ2-3; 8 nucleotides line up with TRBD2. The CDR3 runs to 14 residues. In germline, CDR1 is MNHEY, CDR2 SVGAGI. The trim removed 6 bases at V and 0 bases at J, leaving 2 bases unmatched. The CDR3 nucleotides read TGTGCCAGCAGATTAGCGGGGAGCACAGATACGCAGTATTTT. It codes for CASRLAGSTDTQYF.

This chain uses TRBV2 with TRBJ1-5; 9 positions match TRBD1. V lost 9 bases and J lost 4; bases outside the gene matches: 7. The CDR3 has 14 amino acids. Germline V gene sequence: CDR1 SNHLY, CDR2 FYNNEI. In DNA form, the CDR3 reads TGTGCCAGTGGGGGACAGGGTAATAATCAGCCCCAGCATTTT. Protein product: CASGGQGNNQPQHF.